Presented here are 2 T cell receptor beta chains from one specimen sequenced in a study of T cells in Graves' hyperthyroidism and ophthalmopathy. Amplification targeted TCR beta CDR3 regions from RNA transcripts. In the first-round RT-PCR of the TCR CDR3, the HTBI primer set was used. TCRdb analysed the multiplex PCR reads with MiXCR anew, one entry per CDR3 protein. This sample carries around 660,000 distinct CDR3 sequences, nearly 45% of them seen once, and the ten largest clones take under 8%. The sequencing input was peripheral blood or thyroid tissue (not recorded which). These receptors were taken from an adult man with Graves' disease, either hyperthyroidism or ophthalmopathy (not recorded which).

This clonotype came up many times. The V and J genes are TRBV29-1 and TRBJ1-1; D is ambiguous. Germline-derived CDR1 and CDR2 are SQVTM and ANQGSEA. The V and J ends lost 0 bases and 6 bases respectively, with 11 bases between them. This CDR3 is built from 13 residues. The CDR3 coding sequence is TGCAGCGTTGAAGATTCGCGGAATCCTGAAGCTTTCTTT. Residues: CSVEDSRNPEAFF.

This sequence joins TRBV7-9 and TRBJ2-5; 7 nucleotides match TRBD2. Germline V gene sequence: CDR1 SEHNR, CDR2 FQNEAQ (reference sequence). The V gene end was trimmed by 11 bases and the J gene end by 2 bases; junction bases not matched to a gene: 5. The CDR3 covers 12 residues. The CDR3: CAWRRGQETQYF. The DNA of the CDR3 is TGTGCCTGGCGGCGGGGGCAAGAGACCCAGTACTTC. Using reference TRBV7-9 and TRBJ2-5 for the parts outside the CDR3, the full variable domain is DTGVSQNPRHKITKRGQNVTFRCDPISEHNRLYWYRQTLGQGPEFLTYFQNEAQLEKSRLLSDRFSAERPKGSFSTLEIQRTEQGDSAMYLCAWRRGQETQYFGPGTRLLVL.